This TCR beta chain was obtained from a study of human T cells and chemical hapten exposure. On the study more broadly: The patients were mostly female; they had alopecia areata, totalis or universalis.

Noted time point: pre-sensitization, week 0. Regarding treatment: therapeutic diphenylcyclopropenone sensitization with weekly scalp DPC. Each patch-test visit's blood sample preceded patch application. Many counts were recorded for this clonotype. What it recognizes is unknown. The study used a library that attached unique molecular identifiers to individual cDNA molecules. TCRdb passed the RACE reads through MiXCR, listing each CDR3 protein once. The table includes over 35,000 distinct CDR3 sequences, roughly 10% detected once. Per germline, CDR1 SGHRS and CDR2 YFSETQ. The CDR3 sequence is 14 residues long. V shed 0 bases and J shed 2 bases, with 9 bases lying between them. Whole-study results and caveats: Unchanged with DPC sensitization were TCRs above 1 in 1000 frequency.

Sequenced material: whole blood, taken in connection with sensitization to the hapten diphenylcyclopropenone (DPC). This chain uses TRBV5-1 with TRBJ2-7; D is unresolved. The receptor was isolated from a man in his thirties or forties with alopecia areata. Some clones in this sample may be carry-over from other donors' samples. The chain's CDR3 is CASSLDPGPYEQYF. CDR3 bases: TGCGCCAGCAGCTTGGACCCGGGCCCCTACGAGCAGTACTTC.